This T cell receptor (beta chain) came from a study of T cells expressing NK-cell markers. The study's findings and limits: One observes that, in several donors, these clonotypes were also the leading ones within the CD3+CD56-NKG2C+ fraction. It was still unclear whether expanded NKG2C+ T cell clones were HCMV specific. Dominant NKG2C+ clonotypes were found to form about 1.0-7.5% of CD8+ T cells in roughly 6 donors.

Synthesis of TCR beta cDNA relied on 5'RACE template switching carrying UMIs. TCRdb reprocessed the 5' RACE reads; each CDR3 protein has one entry and no DNA is given. Here the sample table reports 5,000 to 5,500 distinct CDR3 sequences. This clonotype ranks as medium-sized in terms of frequency. The antigen is undetermined. From germline, CDR1 is SEHNR and CDR2 FQNEAQ (reference sequence). CDR3 length equals 15 residues. Sequenced input: blood T cells: a sorted CD56 or NKG2C T cell subset, CD4+ or CD8+ T cells, or bulk PBMC T cells (not recorded which). The chain carries TRBV7-9 and TRBJ2-3; checking the TCRdb D call of TRBD1 is not possible without DNA. This receptor was taken from a man aged 18 to 30 in good health. CDR3 region: CASSYTRGTPDTQYF.